The entry below gives a single TCR beta chain sequence along with its context. This table comes from immunoSEQ multiplex PCR, and its TCRdb copy is limited to in-frame clones, with some not included. The table records about 100,000 clones, almost 95% of them present only once. This record belongs to a study of T cell changes during pregnancy in multiple sclerosis. The source was peripheral blood, collected before pregnancy. The sequence was obtained from a female donor with multiple sclerosis, enrolled in a pregnancy study.

CDR3 region: CATSRSGLVYEQYF. The DNA for the CDR3 is TGTGCCACCAGCAGATCCGGACTAGTCTACGAGCAGTACTTC. The genes are TRBV15 and TRBJ2-7; TRBD2 matches 7 bases. The CDR3 is made up of 14 amino acids. V dropped 2 bases and J dropped 3; count of bases not matched to a gene: 4. Germline lookup yields CDR1 LNHNV and CDR2 YYDKDF (reference sequence).